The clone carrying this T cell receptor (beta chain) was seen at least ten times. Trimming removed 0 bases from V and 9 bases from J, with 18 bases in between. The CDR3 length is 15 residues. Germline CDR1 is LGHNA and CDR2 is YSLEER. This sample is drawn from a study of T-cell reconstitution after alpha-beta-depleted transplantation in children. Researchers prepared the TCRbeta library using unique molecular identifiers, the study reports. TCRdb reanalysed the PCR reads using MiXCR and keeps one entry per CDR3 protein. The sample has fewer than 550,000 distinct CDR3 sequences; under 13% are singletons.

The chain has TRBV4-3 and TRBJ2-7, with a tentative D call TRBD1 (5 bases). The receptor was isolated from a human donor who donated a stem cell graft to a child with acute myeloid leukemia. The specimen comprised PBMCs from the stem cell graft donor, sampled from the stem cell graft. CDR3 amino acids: CASSQELRDSQVQYF. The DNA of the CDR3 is TGCGCCAGCAGCCAAGAACTTCGAGACAGCCAGGTGCAGTACTTC.